The 30 T cell receptor beta chains in this list originate from one sample, sequenced in a study of blood T cell repertoires in COVID-19. This table comes from immunoSEQ multiplex PCR, and its TCRdb copy is limited to in-frame clones, with some not included. The table has fewer than 85,000 clones, approximately 90% seen once. Sequencing was carried out using peripheral blood. Every receptor here comes from a man in his fifties or sixties with acute or convalescent COVID-19.

This clone was seen only a few times. The V gene is TRBV4-2, the J gene TRBJ2-5; 8 nucleotides align to TRBD2. CDR1 is LGHNA and CDR2 is YNFKEQ in the germline V gene. This CDR3 contains 14 residues. With V trimmed by 1 base and J by 5 bases, 3 bases remained unmatched. CDR3 region: CASSQGAGAETQYF. Here the CDR3 DNA reads TGTGCCAGCAGCCAAGGAGCGGGGGCGGAGACCCAGTACTTC.

The J gene is TRBJ1-2, the V gene TRBV5-6; 9 nucleotides agree with TRBD1. This CDR3 comprises 16 residues. After removal of 4 bases from V and 4 bases from J, the junction contained 11 bases not matched to a gene. Germline lookup yields CDR1 SGHDT and CDR2 YYEEEE. The CDR3 DNA reads as TGTGCCAGCAGCAAGACCCCGGGACAGGGAACCTATGGCTACACCTTC. This gives the protein CASSKTPGQGTYGYTF.

The chain combines TRBV6-2 or TRBV6-3 with TRBJ1-5; D is unresolved. CDR3 length: 16 residues. Germline-derived CDR1 and CDR2 are MNHEY and SVGEGT. The V gene lost 4 bases and the J gene lost 2 bases, with 15 bases spanning the gap. The CDR3 nucleotides read TGTGCCAGCAGTTCGGCGTCGTTTGGAGGCAATCAGCCCCAGCATTTT. Its translation is CASSSASFGGNQPQHF.

This sequence joins TRBV5-1 and TRBJ1-6; no reliable D call. This CDR3 spans 15 amino acids. CDR1 and CDR2 (germline): SGHRS, YFSETQ. Trimming left V 4 bases short and J 6 bases short, with 14 bases between. The CDR3 DNA reads as TGCGCCAGCAGCCTAGACCCAGACGGTAATTCACCCCTCCACTTT. It encodes CASSLDPDGNSPLHF. Full variable domain (outside the CDR3, taken from reference TRBV5-1 and TRBJ1-6): KAGVTQTPRYLIKTRGQQVTLSCSPISGHRSVSWYQQTPGQGLQFLFEYFSETQRNKGNFPGRFSGRQFSNSRSEMNVSTLELGDSALYLCASSLDPDGNSPLHFGNGTRLTVT.

The count of this clone is one. This chain connects TRBV5-1 to TRBJ2-2; 9 positions match TRBD1. The V gene end was trimmed by 2 bases and the J gene end by 6 bases; junction bases not matched to a gene: 8. The CDR3 length is 16 residues. The germline V gene encodes CDR1 SGHRS and CDR2 YFSETQ. This CDR3 is CASSFAGTGLAGELFF. The CDR3 DNA reads TGCGCCAGCAGCTTTGCCGGGACAGGGTTAGCCGGGGAGCTGTTTTTT.

V is TRBV9 and J is TRBJ2-3; 11 bases map to TRBD2. The CDR3 loop spans 16 amino acids. Germline V gene sequence: CDR1 SGDLS, CDR2 YYNGEE. The trim removed 0 bases at V and 4 bases at J, leaving 4 bases unmatched. CDR3 sequence reads: CASSVGLAGMADTQYF. The CDR3 nucleotides read TGTGCCAGCAGCGTAGGACTAGCGGGGATGGCAGATACGCAGTATTTT.

V and J are TRBV29-1 and TRBJ1-2; 8 bases align to TRBD1. The germline CDR1 and CDR2 sequences are SQVTM and ANQGSEA. CDR3 size: 17 residues. The V and J ends lost 5 bases and 3 bases, in that order; junction bases with no gene match: 17. The CDR3 loop reads CSVWDRQGIATDYGYTF. In DNA, the CDR3 is TGCAGCGTTTGGGACAGGCAGGGTATTGCCACGGACTATGGCTACACCTTC.

The chain has TRBV18 and TRBJ1-6; D gene ambiguous. The CDR3 is 14 amino acids. Germline CDR1 and CDR2: KGHSH and LQKENI. V lost 3 bases to trimming and J lost 8 bases, with 11 bases between them. The CDR3 DNA reads as TGTGCCAGCTCACCGCTACCATTGGATTCACCCCTCCACTTT. Translated, it gives CASSPLPLDSPLHF.

This clone was seen a single time. The chain carries TRBV10-2 and TRBJ2-2, with D uncertain. The CDR3 runs to 13 residues. Trimming shortened V by 4 bases and J by 3 bases, and 6 bases separated the two germline ends. From germline, CDR1 is WSHSY and CDR2 SAAADI. The CDR3 loop reads CASSVVDTGELFF. In DNA form, the CDR3 reads TGCGCCAGCAGTGTCGTTGACACCGGGGAGCTGTTTTTT.

The V gene is TRBV30, the J gene TRBJ2-7, with D tentatively TRBD2 (5 bases). Germline CDR1 reads GTSNPN; CDR2 reads SVGIG (reference sequence). The CDR3 consists of 16 residues. V shed 0 bases and J shed 3 bases, with 18 bases lying between them. The CDR3 region has the DNA TGTGCCTGGAGTGTTAGCGCAGCCTTGATTGGCTACGAGCAGTACTTC. As protein: CAWSVSAALIGYEQYF.

The CDR3 loop is CASSLKTGASQDTQYF. The CDR3 coding sequence is TGTGCCAGCAGCTTGAAAACAGGGGCTTCACAAGATACGCAGTATTTT. The chain couples TRBV5-4 to TRBJ2-3; 7 bases are a match to TRBD1. The V and J ends lost 1 base and 5 bases, in that order; junction bases with no gene match: 10. There are 16 residues in the CDR3. Germline CDR1 and CDR2: SGHNT and YYREEE (reference sequence).

The chain employs TRBV19 and TRBJ2-4; unclear D gene. The V gene lost 4 bases and the J gene lost 6 bases, with 19 bases spanning the gap. The CDR3 spans 16 residues. Germline V CDR1 and CDR2: LNHDA, SQIVND (reference sequence). CDR3 region: CASSTPGPQLGNIQYF. CDR3 in DNA: TGTGCCAGTAGTACCCCGGGTCCTCAGTTGGGAAACATTCAGTACTTC.

J is TRBJ1-1 and V is TRBV19; perhaps TRBD1 as D (6 bases). Trimming took off 8 bases at V and 3 bases at J, with 16 bases between the two ends. CDR1 is LNHDA and CDR2 is SQIVND in the germline V gene (reference sequence). There are 14 residues in the CDR3. As DNA, the CDR3 is TGTGCCAGTGACGGACAGACGGAATACACTGAAGCTTTCTTT. This gives the protein CASDGQTEYTEAFF.

This clone is medium-sized (0.01 to 0.1%). This chain connects TRBV5-6 to TRBJ1-3, with TRBD1 as a possible D gene (6 bases). The CDR3 spans 13 residues. Germline-derived CDR1 and CDR2 are SGHDT and YYEEEE. The V end was cut by 2 bases, the J end by 10 bases, with 13 bases between. CDR3 sequence: CASSLPSTGTIYF. The CDR3 nucleotides read TGTGCCAGCAGCTTACCATCTACAGGGACCATATATTTT.

The chain has TRBV9 and TRBJ1-1; D is unclear. Deletions cut 1 base from V and 6 bases from J, with 13 bases between. The CDR3 runs 14 residues. Germline assignment: CDR1 SGDLS and CDR2 YYNGEE. CDR3 loop: CASSVRSSGPEAFF. The CDR3 region has the DNA TGTGCCAGCAGCGTACGGAGCAGCGGACCTGAAGCTTTCTTT.

CDR3 bases: TGTGCCAGCAGCTTAGCCAGGGGATCCCTCCACTTT. Translation: CASSLARGSLHF. The chain joins TRBV13 to TRBJ1-6, with D perhaps matching TRBD1 (6 bases). CDR1 is PRHDT, CDR2 FYEKMQ, per germline (reference sequence). Between the trimmed V and J ends, which lost 1 base and 14 bases, there was a span of 9 bases. The CDR3 contains 12 residues.

This chain uses TRBV19 with TRBJ2-7; 8 nucleotides line up with TRBD2. Germline V gene sequence: CDR1 LNHDA, CDR2 SQIVND (reference sequence). V gave up 4 bases and J gave up 2 bases; unmatched junction bases: 13. This CDR3 spans 17 amino acids. This CDR3 reads CASSTKLISGATYEQYF. The CDR3, as DNA: TGTGCCAGTAGTACGAAGCTAATTAGCGGGGCCACCTACGAGCAGTACTTC.

CDR3 loop: CASSRTVGKDTQYF. In nucleotides, the CDR3 is TGTGCCAGCAGCAGGACAGTAGGGAAAGATACGCAGTATTTT. The chain combines TRBV7-8 with TRBJ2-3; a possible D gene is TRBD1 (6 bases). The CDR3 spans 14 residues. Trimming cost V 5 bases and J 5 bases, with 14 bases left between them. Germline V lookup: CDR1 SGHVS, CDR2 FQNEAQ.

The chain uses TRBV12-5 and TRBJ1-6; D not certain. Germline loops: CDR1 LGHNT, CDR2 FRNRAP. The V end lost 2 bases, the J end lost 5 bases, and 19 bases lay between the germline ends. This CDR3 is built from 18 residues. The DNA for the CDR3 is TGTGCTAGTGGTTTGACTAATACCCCGAGCTCGGATAATTCACCCCTCCACTTT. Translating gives CASGLTNTPSSDNSPLHF.

This clone was detected once. This chain connects TRBV19 to TRBJ1-3; TRBD1 matches 7 bases. This CDR3 is built from 15 residues. The J segment lost 0 bases and the V segment lost 5 bases, leaving 4 bases of the junction unmatched. Germline V gene lookup returns CDR1 LNHDA and CDR2 SQIVND (reference sequence). CDR3 bases: TGTGCCAGTAGTCCGGGGACAGTCTCTGGAAACACCATATATTTT. This encodes CASSPGTVSGNTIYF.

The V gene is TRBV2, the J gene TRBJ1-5; the D gene is possibly TRBD1 (6 bases). The CDR3 is 14 amino acids. From germline, CDR1 is SNHLY and CDR2 FYNNEI. V gave up 6 bases and J gave up 2 bases, with 11 bases separating them. CDR3 nucleotide sequence: TGTGCCAGCAGCGACAGGTCAGGCAATCAGCCCCAGCATTTT. As protein: CASSDRSGNQPQHF.

This chain links TRBV6-5 with TRBJ2-1; unclear D gene. Germline CDR1 and CDR2: MNHEY and SVGAGI. This CDR3 contains 10 residues. Trimming left V 6 bases short and J 5 bases short, with 2 bases between. The CDR3 loop reads CASSNNEQFF. The CDR3 DNA reads TGTGCCAGCAGCAACAATGAGCAGTTCTTC.

The chain carries TRBV6-1 and TRBJ2-2; 10 nucleotides align to TRBD1. Per germline, CDR1 MNHNS and CDR2 SASEGT. V trimming: 2 bases; J trimming: 5 bases; junction bases outside the gene matches: 2. The CDR3 loop spans 15 amino acids. Here the CDR3 DNA reads TGTGCCAGCAGTGAATGGACAGGGGGGACCGGGGAGCTGTTTTTT. Its protein product is CASSEWTGGTGELFF.

This chain joins TRBV12-2 and TRBJ1-1; the table's D call, TRBD1, was not checked against the DNA. TRBV12-2 is assigned pseudogene status. This CDR3 region has 12 residues. The CDR3 sequence: CASRLEGDEAFF. For the CDR3, the DNA is TGTGCAAGTCGCTTAGAGGGGGATGAAGCTTTCTTT.

V usage is TRBV11-2 and J usage is TRBJ2-7; D may be TRBD1 (6 bases). Germline V lookup: CDR1 SGHAT, CDR2 FQNNGV. Trimming stripped 4 bases from V and 7 bases from J, with 26 bases between. This CDR3 is built from 17 residues. Here the CDR3 reads CASSSVTPGAQAWEQYF. The CDR3 nucleotides read TGTGCCAGCAGCTCAGTGACGCCAGGGGCGCAGGCCTGGGAGCAGTACTTC.

This clone came up a few times. The rearrangement uses TRBV25-1 and TRBJ1-2, with D perhaps TRBD1 (5 bases). V was clipped by 2 bases and J by 4 bases, with 14 bases between them. Germline CDR1 and CDR2: MGHDK and SYGVNS. This CDR3 is 15 amino acids long. The CDR3 protein is CASSEGGGRGYGYTF. The CDR3 region has the DNA TGTGCCAGCAGTGAAGGGGGAGGGAGGGGCTATGGCTACACCTTC.

The genes are TRBV11-2 and TRBJ1-1; unclear D gene. The CDR3 extends over 13 amino acids. V gave up 3 bases and J gave up 1 base, with 6 bases separating them. Germline CDR1 and CDR2: SGHAT and FQNNGV. The chain's CDR3 is CASSFQENTEAFF. In nucleotides, the CDR3 is TGTGCCAGCAGCTTCCAGGAGAACACTGAAGCTTTCTTT.

The chain combines TRBV12-3 or TRBV12-4 with TRBJ2-5; D perhaps matches TRBD2 (5 bases). This CDR3 has 13 residues. V dropped 6 bases and J dropped 5 bases, with 13 bases sitting between them. The CDR3 nucleotides read TGTGCCAGCAGCCTGAGGGTCTGGGAGACCCAGTACTTC. Protein sequence: CASSLRVWETQYF.

This sequence joins TRBV6-6 and TRBJ1-2, with no clear D. Germline lookup yields CDR1 MNHNY and CDR2 SVGAGI (reference sequence). This CDR3 spans 14 amino acids. V lost 7 bases to trimming and J lost 0 bases, with 12 bases between them. The CDR3 reads CASKNPSTNYGYTF. CDR3 bases: TGTGCCAGCAAAAACCCTAGTACTAACTATGGCTACACCTTC.

The chain is built from TRBV5-1 and TRBJ1-3; 7 bases match TRBD1. The CDR3 runs to 16 residues. V was clipped by 0 bases and J by 0 bases; unmatched bases: 3. Germline V gene data show CDR1 as SGHRS and CDR2 as YFSETQ. For the CDR3, the DNA is TGCGCCAGCAGCTTGGCCGGGACAGCCTCTGGAAACACCATATATTTT. Translating it yields CASSLAGTASGNTIYF.